This T cell receptor beta chain is from a study of T cell repertoires in cytomegalovirus infection. General study points: In two of eight donors, the top clonotype was HLA-C-restricted CMV-specific.

A single record per CDR3 protein comes from TCRdb applying MiXCR to the reads. The sample holds under 70,000 distinct CDR3 sequences; about 33% are singletons and the top ten take 70%. To note about this clonotype: Its antigen is still unknown.

This clonotype was sampled from a human donor in good health (CMV status not recorded). Some clones in this sample may be carry-over from other donors' samples. The material sequenced was PBMCs, sequenced either directly or after in vitro stimulation (not recorded which).

The CDR3 nucleotides read TGCAGTGCTAACAGCGGGGGGGGAGAGACCCAGTACTTC. Translating it yields CSANSGGGETQYF. V and J are TRBV20-1 and TRBJ2-5; the match to TRBD2 covers 10 bases. CDR3 length: 13 amino acids. The V segment lost 4 bases and the J segment 4 bases; nucleotides outside the gene matches: 3. From germline, CDR1 is DFQATT and CDR2 SNEGSKA (reference sequence).